A single T cell receptor beta chain is shown here with its context. Trimming cost V 1 base and J 0 bases, with 15 bases left between them. Per germline, CDR1 LGHNA and CDR2 YNFKEQ. This CDR3 has 17 residues. The data stem from a study of T cell responses to AZD1222 COVID-19 vaccine. Profiled with immunoSEQ multiplex PCR; TCRdb holds only in-frame clones, not every one. Altogether about 46,000 clones are present, approximately 90% being singletons, with the ten largest covering around 1.1%. The chain links TRBV4-2 to TRBJ2-5; TRBD2 might be the D (6 bases). The sequenced sample was peripheral blood, obtained 28 days after the second AZD1222 dose. The receptor was derived from an adult who received the AZD1222 COVID-19 vaccine. CDR3 nucleotides: TGTGCCAGCAGCCAAGGGGTGCTAGCGCGGTACCAAGAGACCCAGTACTTC. Its protein product is CASSQGVLARYQETQYF.